Below, 25 T cell receptor beta chains from the same sample are listed, as sequenced in a study of T-cell reconstitution after alpha-beta-depleted transplantation in children. This sample's TCRbeta library carried unique molecular identifier barcodes. MiXCR was run by TCRdb on the PCR reads, yielding one entry per CDR3 protein. Of about 410,000 distinct CDR3 sequences detected, 20% appear once; the ten largest clones hold approximately 3.8%. The sample consisted of PBMCs from the stem cell graft donor, taken from the stem cell graft. Every receptor here comes from a human donor who donated a stem cell graft to a child with acute myeloid leukemia.

This clonotype appeared a single time. The chain couples TRBV4-1 to TRBJ2-6; TRBD2 matches 7 bases. The V segment lost 0 bases and the J segment 0 bases; nucleotides outside the gene matches: 14. Germline lookup yields CDR1 MGHRA and CDR2 YSYEKL. This CDR3 has 21 residues. The DNA for the CDR3 is TGCGCCAGCAGCCAAGATCCTGGTGGGAGCGGGGAAACCTCTGGGGCCAACGTCCTGACTTTC. Translating it yields CASSQDPGGSGETSGANVLTF.

The chain employs TRBV7-9 and TRBJ2-1, with D possibly being TRBD2 (6 bases). Germline values: CDR1 SEHNR, CDR2 FQNEAQ (reference sequence). The CDR3 runs 14 residues. The germline V and J ends were trimmed by 5 bases and 6 bases, with 14 bases remaining between them. The DNA for the CDR3 is TGTGCCAGCAGCATTTGGACTATTGGCAATGAGCAGTTCTTC. Its translation is CASSIWTIGNEQFF.

This clonotype was seen more than once but under ten times. The CDR3 here is CSPIGGSGGEQFF. The CDR3, as DNA: TGCAGCCCGATAGGGGGGAGCGGGGGTGAGCAGTTCTTC. The chain uses TRBV20-1 and TRBJ2-1; 8 bases line up with TRBD2. From germline, CDR1 is DFQATT and CDR2 SNEGSKA (reference sequence). The length of the CDR3 is 13 residues.

This clonotype has just a few counts. This chain uses TRBV12-3 or TRBV12-4 with TRBJ2-7; D uncertain. The CDR3 is 15 amino acids. V was clipped by 0 bases and J by 0 bases, with 9 bases between them. CDR3: CASSLAAQSSYEQYF. The CDR3 DNA reads as TGTGCCAGCAGTTTAGCCGCACAGAGCTCCTACGAGCAGTACTTC.

In its sample, this clonotype was seen a few times. This sequence joins TRBV6-2 or TRBV6-3 and TRBJ2-1, with 14 nucleotides matching TRBD2. The CDR3 sequence is 18 residues long. V gave up 5 bases and J gave up 5 bases; unmatched junction bases: 11. Germline V lookup: CDR1 MNHEY, CDR2 SVGEGT. The CDR3 reads CASSKPGTSGRSDNEQFF. The CDR3 nucleotides are TGTGCCAGCAGTAAACCCGGGACTAGCGGGAGATCGGACAATGAGCAGTTCTTC.

V gene TRBV20-1 combines with J gene TRBJ2-5, with 9 bases aligning to TRBD1. Trimming cost V 2 bases and J 1 base; bases outside gene matches: 5. CDR3 length equals 15 residues. Germline CDR1 and CDR2: DFQATT and SNEGSKA (reference sequence). The CDR3 is CSARPGDRVQETQYF. CDR3 nucleotide sequence: TGCAGTGCTAGACCAGGGGACAGGGTCCAAGAGACCCAGTACTTC.

This clonotype came up once. The rearrangement joins TRBV2 to TRBJ2-3; 12 nucleotides agree with TRBD2. The V gene end was trimmed by 2 bases and the J gene end by 3 bases; junction bases not matched to a gene: 3. The germline gives CDR1 SNHLY, CDR2 FYNNEI. The CDR3 has 16 residues. The CDR3 region is CASSEPLAGGTDTQYF. The DNA for the CDR3 is TGTGCCAGCAGTGAACCACTAGCGGGAGGAACAGATACGCAGTATTTT.

In DNA, the CDR3 is TGTGCCAGCAGTTTTCGGCGGTCCGAGACCCAGTACTTC. It encodes CASSFRRSETQYF. The chain carries TRBV12-3 or TRBV12-4 and TRBJ2-5; D is unclear. V was clipped by 3 bases and J by 5 bases, with 10 bases between them. The CDR3 is made up of 13 amino acids.

The V call is TRBV10-3, the J call TRBJ2-1; a weak D match, TRBD1 (6 bases). The V gene's germline CDR1 is ENHRY and CDR2 SYGVKD. Between the trimmed V and J ends, which lost 3 bases and 6 bases, there was a span of 12 bases. This CDR3 has 14 residues. The chain's CDR3 is CAISEWGPGNEQFF. DNA of the CDR3: TGTGCCATCAGTGAATGGGGGCCGGGCAATGAGCAGTTCTTC.

This clonotype was recorded a few times. The chain is built from TRBV29-1 and TRBJ2-4, with TRBD2 as a possible D gene (5 bases). The V end was cut by 7 bases, the J end by 6 bases, with 19 bases between. This CDR3 comprises 14 residues. CDR1 and CDR2 from the germline V gene are SQVTM and ANQGSEA. In nucleotides, the CDR3 is TGCAGCGGCCTCCTCAACTCCGAGGGAAACATTCAGTACTTC. Amino acids: CSGLLNSEGNIQYF.

This clonotype showed up just a few times. The chain carries TRBV20-1 and TRBJ2-7; tentatively, D is TRBD1 (5 bases). V was pared by 1 base and J by 5 bases, with 18 bases between. This CDR3 has 15 residues. Germline V CDR1 and CDR2: DFQATT, SNEGSKA (reference sequence). The chain's CDR3 is CSARAGDRSRDEQYF. Written as DNA, the CDR3 is TGCAGTGCTAGAGCGGGCGACAGATCACGGGACGAGCAGTACTTC.

The chain employs TRBV2 and TRBJ2-1, with 10 bases that match TRBD2. The CDR3 totals 15 residues. With 1 base clipped from V and 6 bases from J, the junction kept 3 bases outside the gene matches. Germline lookup yields CDR1 SNHLY and CDR2 FYNNEI. The CDR3 bases are TGTGCCAGCAGTGAAGACAGCGGGAGGGTCAATGAGCAGTTCTTC. Its translation: CASSEDSGRVNEQFF.

The genes are TRBV27 and TRBJ2-5; 7 bases fit TRBD1. Germline V lookup: CDR1 MNHEY, CDR2 SMNVEV (reference sequence). The CDR3 contains 16 residues. The ends lost 5 bases at V and 1 base at J; junction bases unmatched: 10. CDR3 amino acids: CASSLTGDPGQETQYF. The CDR3 DNA reads as TGTGCCAGCAGTCTAACAGGGGATCCAGGCCAAGAGACCCAGTACTTC.

In nucleotides, the CDR3 is TGCGCCAGCAGCCAAGACTACAGGGGAGACAATGAGCAGTTCTTC. Protein: CASSQDYRGDNEQFF. The J gene is TRBJ2-1, the V gene TRBV4-1, with TRBD1 matching over 7 bases. The CDR3 sequence is 15 residues long. Trimming cost V 0 bases and J 5 bases; bases outside gene matches: 4. Germline CDR1 reads MGHRA; CDR2 reads YSYEKL.

This clonotype was seen a few times. The genes are TRBV5-1 and TRBJ2-7; D is unclear. Germline V gives CDR1 SGHRS, CDR2 YFSETQ. V was shortened by 1 base and J by 1 base, with 6 bases between the two germline ends. The CDR3 length is 13 residues. CDR3 nucleotides: TGCGCCAGCAGCTTGTGGTCTTCCTACGAGCAGTACTTC. Translation: CASSLWSSYEQYF. Full variable domain (remainder filled in from reference TRBV5-1 and TRBJ2-7): KAGVTQTPRYLIKTRGQQVTLSCSPISGHRSVSWYQQTPGQGLQFLFEYFSETQRNKGNFPGRFSGRQFSNSRSEMNVSTLELGDSALYLCASSLWSSYEQYFGPGTRLTVT.

This clonotype was recorded at least ten times. The CDR3 DNA reads TGCAGCGTTGAAAAGACAGGGTCGCCTGAAGCTTTCTTT. Translation gives CSVEKTGSPEAFF. The chain combines TRBV29-1 with TRBJ1-1, with 7 bases aligning to TRBD1. This CDR3 region has 13 residues. Looked up from germline, CDR1 is SQVTM and CDR2 is ANQGSEA. Unmatched junction bases numbered 6, after V lost 2 bases and J lost 6 bases.

Details on this clonotype: The junction departs from the called germline gene at one end, perhaps through a read error. The CDR3 DNA follows: TGTGCCTGCAGGTGGGGACAGGGGCCACGTCGCTCCTACAATGAGCAGTTCTTC. Its protein product is CACRWGQGPRRSYNEQFF. The chain joins TRBV2 to TRBJ2-1, with 10 bases identical to TRBD1. CDR1 SNHLY and CDR2 FYNNEI come from the germline V gene. The CDR3 is 18 residues long.

This clonotype has only a few counts. This chain connects TRBV18 to TRBJ2-5; 7 bases line up with TRBD1. This CDR3 has 14 amino acids. Germline trimming cut 6 bases from V and 4 bases from J; bases unmatched to any gene: 8. CDR1 and CDR2 (germline): KGHSH, LQKENI. The CDR3 DNA reads as TGTGCCAGCTCGCACGACAGGGCCCCAGAGACCCAGTACTTC. This codes for CASSHDRAPETQYF.

The rearrangement links TRBV28 to TRBJ2-1, with no clear D. The CDR3 sequence is 15 residues long. V was pared by 8 bases and J by 4 bases, with 18 bases between. Germline assignment: CDR1 MDHEN and CDR2 SYDVKM. CDR3: CASCPKLSVYNEQFF. In DNA form, the CDR3 reads TGTGCCAGCTGTCCCAAGCTTTCGGTGTACAATGAGCAGTTCTTC.

J is TRBJ2-1 and V is TRBV12-3 or TRBV12-4; D possibly uses TRBD1 or TRBD2 (5 bases each). V lost 6 bases and J lost 5, with 20 bases in between. The CDR3 has 16 residues. CDR3 region: CASSTGLRGENNEQFF. The CDR3 bases are TGTGCCAGCAGCACCGGGCTCCGAGGGGAAAACAATGAGCAGTTCTTC.

V is TRBV27 and J is TRBJ2-3; no clear D. The germline gives CDR1 MNHEY, CDR2 SMNVEV (reference sequence). V gave up 2 bases and J gave up 4 bases, with 13 bases separating them. CDR3 length: 15 residues. The CDR3 spells CASSLGTRRADTQYF. The CDR3 region has the DNA TGTGCCAGCAGTTTAGGAACGCGACGGGCAGATACGCAGTATTTT.

The V and J genes are TRBV20-1 and TRBJ2-1, with 10 bases matching TRBD2. V shed 0 bases and J 6 bases; nucleotides not matched to a gene: 5. Germline loops: CDR1 DFQATT, CDR2 SNEGSKA (reference sequence). This CDR3 is built from 15 residues. In DNA, the CDR3 is TGCAGTGCTAGAGACGCTAGCGGGAGTCTCAATGAGCAGTTCTTC. It yields the protein CSARDASGSLNEQFF.

This clonotype was seen repeatedly, ten times or more. The rearrangement uses TRBV12-3 or TRBV12-4 and TRBJ2-5; D remains ambiguous. The CDR3 runs 12 residues. With 6 bases removed from V and 5 bases from J, the gap between germline ends came to 10 bases. The CDR3 loop reads CASRAGPETQYF. In nucleotides, the CDR3 is TGTGCCAGCAGAGCTGGGCCGGAGACCCAGTACTTC.

With respect to this clonotype: One junction end does not reproduce the germline sequence, and a read error may be involved. The rearrangement joins TRBV7-3 to TRBJ1-1; D perhaps matches TRBD1 (6 bases). Germline CDR1 reads SGHTA; CDR2 reads FQGTGA. The CDR3 sequence is 14 residues long. DNA of the CDR3: TGTGCCAGCAGGTTAACGGGGGCAGGGGCTGAAGCTTTCTTT. The encoded protein is CASRLTGAGAEAFF.

This clonotype was seen repeatedly, ten times or more. The rearrangement links TRBV20-1 to TRBJ1-1, with D possibly matching TRBD1 (6 bases). This CDR3 contains 14 residues. The V gene lost 6 bases and the J gene lost 4 bases, with 18 bases spanning the gap. CDR1 and CDR2 from the germline V gene are DFQATT and SNEGSKA (reference sequence). Here the CDR3 DNA reads TGCAGTGCGAAAGGGGTGTACAGGGCCACTGAAGCTTTCTTT. Amino acid sequence: CSAKGVYRATEAFF.